Below, one TCR beta chain is given with its context. Antigen specificity is unknown. The CDR3 is made up of 16 amino acids. The J segment lost 3 bases and the V segment lost 0 bases, leaving 7 bases of the junction unmatched. Germline V gene sequence: CDR1 MNHEY, CDR2 SMNVEV (reference sequence). The primer mix had 60 Vbeta and 13 Jbeta primers. Method: immunoSEQ multiplex PCR; TCRdb's copy keeps in-frame clones and lacks some. The sample lists about 270,000 clones; approximately 90% were seen once. The sample is drawn from a study of cytomegalovirus exposure and HLA in healthy donors. Study background: One earlier analysis, a look at 180 million or so T cells, found some 120 million unique TCR beta sequences.

Study-wide findings and caveats: The authors listed approximately 150 TCR beta chains as cytomegalovirus-associated.

The receptor comes from a man aged 40-55 years in good health and CMV-seropositive. V usage is TRBV27 and J usage is TRBJ2-7; 8 bases map to TRBD2. The material sequenced was PBMCs. The DNA of the CDR3 is TGTGCCAGCAGTTTATCGCGAGGAGCGGGAGTCTACGAGCAGTACTTC. Protein: CASSLSRGAGVYEQYF.